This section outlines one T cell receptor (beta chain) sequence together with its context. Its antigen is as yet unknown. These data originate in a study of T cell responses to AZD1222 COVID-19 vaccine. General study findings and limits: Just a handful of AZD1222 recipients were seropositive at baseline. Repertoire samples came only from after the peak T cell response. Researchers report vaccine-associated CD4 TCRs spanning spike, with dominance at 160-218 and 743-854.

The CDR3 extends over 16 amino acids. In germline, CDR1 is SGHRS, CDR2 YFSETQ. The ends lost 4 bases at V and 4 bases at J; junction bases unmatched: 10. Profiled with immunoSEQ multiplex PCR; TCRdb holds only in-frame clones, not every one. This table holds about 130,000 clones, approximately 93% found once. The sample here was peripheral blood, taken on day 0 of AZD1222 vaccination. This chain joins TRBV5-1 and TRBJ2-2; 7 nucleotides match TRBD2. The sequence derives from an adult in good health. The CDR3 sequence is CASSPLTSAGTGELFF. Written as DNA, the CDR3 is TGCGCCAGCAGCCCTTTAACTAGCGCTGGCACCGGGGAGCTGTTTTTT.